The T cell receptor beta chain described here comes from a study of identical twins. Study conclusions and caveats: With monozygotic twins, out-of-frame TCR alpha sharing exceeded what models estimated.

The germline gives CDR1 LNHNV, CDR2 YYDKDF (reference sequence). V trimming: 0 bases; J trimming: 3 bases; junction bases outside the gene matches: 5. This CDR3 region has 16 residues. This clonotype was recorded a few times. Its antigen remains unknown. TCRdb called the 5' RACE reads again in MiXCR, with one record for every CDR3 protein. This sample yields nearly 250,000 distinct CDR3 sequences, of which 5.5% to 7% are seen a single time; 3.5% to 4% belongs to the top ten. A further study also used this sample, focusing on yellow fever vaccine responses in identical twins.

The receptor was derived from a woman under 30 in good health. Material: memory (CD45RO+) T cells sorted from blood. This chain connects TRBV15 to TRBJ2-3; 8 bases are a match to TRBD1. CDR3 sequence: CATSRDRGLQTDTQYF. CDR3 sequence (DNA): TGTGCCACCAGCAGAGACAGGGGGCTTCAAACAGATACGCAGTATTTT.